This is a list of T cell receptor beta chains from one sample in a study of cytomegalovirus exposure and HLA in healthy donors. Clones were sequenced by immunoSEQ multiplex PCR, and TCRdb holds only the in-frame ones, with some missing. The sample has around 120,000 clones; about 70% are singletons. Sequences were obtained from PBMCs. Receptor source: a woman aged 55-70 years in good health and CMV-seropositive. CDR3s include the opening cysteine and the closing phenylalanine or tryptophan. The order of the fields is V gene, CDR3 length, CDR3 protein.

TRBV10-3,13,CAIRPGQDEKLFF
TRBV5-1,15,CASSLRTGRITEAFF
TRBV28,16,CASSSPAGTGADGYTF
TRBV19,13,CASSPTVNTEAFF
TRBV7-6,19,CASSLAYRRQSPSGNTIYF
TRBV18,14,CASSDVGHNTEAFF
TRBV19,15,CASSRVGGEYQPQHF
TRBV6-5,13,CASSFADSYEQYF
TRBV7-6,16,CASSLSPAGAGNTIYF
TRBV7-2,15,CASSLRGRDTDTQYF
TRBV29-1,9,CSVVYPAFF
TRBV7-2,14,CASSFSDSNYGYTF
TRBV5-4,15,CASSQGGTSVGQQYF
TRBV5-1,14,CASSLTGKSDEQYF
TRBV2,13,CASRFNRNTEAFF
TRBV29-1,15,CSAPRSGGMNTEAFF
TRBV5-6,13,CASSTWAEETQYF
TRBV5-1,15,CASSLGPGSTDTQYF
TRBV11-2,15,CASIVGGYMNTEAFF
TRBV7-9,12,CASSAKIGPQHF
TRBV6-5,16,CASSYSKSSYNSPLHF
TRBV10-3,14,CAIGSRLNTGELFF
TRBV10-1,13,CASSAGNGSPLHF
TRBV19,15,CASSIEKGGTDTQYF
TRBV2,14,CASRGGAAIYEQYF
TRBV27,14,CASSFDSLNQPQHF
TRBV18,13,CASSATGGYEQYF
TRBV6-4,14,CASTPTQGAGGYTF
TRBV5-6,12,CASSIPAGGYTF
TRBV9,14,CASTLFGGQYGYTF
TRBV19,13,CASSGGGVNIQYF
TRBV15,14,CATSRQGAHTEAFF
TRBV7-9,13,CASSPGQYNEQFF
TRBV6-1,12,CASWDTLTEAFF
TRBV19,16,CASSIIQGPLYNEQFF
TRBV19,14,CATTGGAARYGYTF
TRBV7-9,14,CASSSMDRVGGYTF
TRBV2,14,CASSVDSVSYEQYF
TRBV4-2,15,CASSQDAGAQETQYF
TRBV15,16,CATSREGRGLGDTQYF
TRBV10-1,16,CASSASTGITGNTIYF
TRBV25-1,14,CASSRGTGGYEQYF
TRBV5-1,15,CASSVNRGFTGELFF
TRBV7-3,14,CASRRAGGTGELFF
TRBV5-5,16,CASSARLQSGANVLTF
TRBV7-3,17,CASSLDGGLLAKNIQYF
TRBV29-1,14,CSVKNRNENTEAFF
TRBV6-5,14,CASSAWSSYNEQFF
TRBV12-5,14,CASGLVSGITEAFF
TRBV11-3,17,CASSPRRMQGLDYGYTF